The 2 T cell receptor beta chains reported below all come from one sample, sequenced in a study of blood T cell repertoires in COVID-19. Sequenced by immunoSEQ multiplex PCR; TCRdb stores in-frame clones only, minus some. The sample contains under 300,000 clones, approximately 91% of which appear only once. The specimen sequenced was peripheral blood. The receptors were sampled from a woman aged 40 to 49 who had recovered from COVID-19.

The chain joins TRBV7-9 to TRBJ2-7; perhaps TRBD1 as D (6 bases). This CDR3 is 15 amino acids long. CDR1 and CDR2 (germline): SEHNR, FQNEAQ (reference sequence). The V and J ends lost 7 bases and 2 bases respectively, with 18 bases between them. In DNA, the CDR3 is TGTGCCAGCACCGAAGAACAGGGCTCCACCTACGAGCAGTACTTC. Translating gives CASTEEQGSTYEQYF.

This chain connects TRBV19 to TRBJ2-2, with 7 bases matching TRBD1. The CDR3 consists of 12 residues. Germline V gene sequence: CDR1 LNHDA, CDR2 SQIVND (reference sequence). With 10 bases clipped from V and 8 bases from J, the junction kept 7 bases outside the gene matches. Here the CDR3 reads CATSTGSGELFF. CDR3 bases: TGTGCCACATCGACAGGGTCGGGGGAGCTGTTTTTT.